These 8 T cell receptor beta chains came from one sample sequenced in a study of cytomegalovirus exposure and HLA in healthy donors. With 60 Vbeta and 13 Jbeta primers, the PCR was carried out. Only in-frame clones appear in the TCRdb table, and some are missing; sequencing was by immunoSEQ multiplex PCR. The sample lists over 100,000 clones, approximately 67% occurring once. Source material: PBMCs. Source of these receptors: a man younger than 35 in good health and CMV-seronegative.

This clone was counted between two and nine times. V is TRBV13 and J is TRBJ2-5; 8 bases fit TRBD2. The CDR3 sequence is 17 residues long. J lost 2 bases, V lost 0 bases, and 8 bases had no gene match. Germline V gives CDR1 PRHDT, CDR2 FYEKMQ (reference sequence). The CDR3 nucleotides are TGTGCCAGCAGCTTAGGTACCGGGAGGGCCTCGCAAGAGACCCAGTACTTC. Translating it yields CASSLGTGRASQETQYF.

V gene TRBV6-6 combines with J gene TRBJ2-1, with 9 bases fitting TRBD1. Germline V CDR1 and CDR2: MNHNY, SVGAGI (reference sequence). Losses at the gene ends were 6 bases for V and 14 bases for J; bases not matched to a gene: 5. The CDR3 loop spans 11 amino acids. Here the CDR3 DNA reads TGTGCCAGCAGCCCCGACAGGGGGGAGTTCTTC. It specifies CASSPDRGEFF.

This rearrangement joins TRBV19 to TRBJ2-1; 14 bases are a match to TRBD2. Unmatched junction bases numbered 13, after V lost 4 bases and J lost 8 bases. Germline V gene sequence: CDR1 LNHDA, CDR2 SQIVND (reference sequence). This CDR3 contains 18 residues. CDR3 region: CASSTGLAGGRRPHEQFF. The DNA for the CDR3 is TGTGCCAGTAGTACCGGACTAGCGGGAGGCCGTCGGCCACATGAGCAGTTCTTC.

This clone was seen a handful of times. V usage is TRBV4-3 and J usage is TRBJ1-1, with 9 bases fitting TRBD1. Per the germline V gene, CDR1 is LGHNA and CDR2 is YSLEER. V shed 0 bases and J 8 bases; nucleotides not matched to a gene: 7. The CDR3 loop spans 15 amino acids. The CDR3: CASSQEGGGQGEAFF. Written as DNA, the CDR3 is TGCGCCAGCAGCCAAGAGGGGGGGGGACAGGGCGAAGCTTTCTTT.

This clone was recorded only once. The J gene is TRBJ2-1, the V gene TRBV5-4, with TRBD2 matching over 8 bases. The CDR3 length is 14 residues. Trimming cost V 1 base and J 8 bases; bases outside gene matches: 5. The germline CDR1 and CDR2 sequences are SGHNT and YYREEE (reference sequence). For the CDR3, the DNA is TGTGCCAGCAGCTTGAGGACTAGCATACATGAGCAGTTCTTC. Residues: CASSLRTSIHEQFF.

In its sample, this clone was seen a few times. CDR3 in amino acids: CATIRGLDQPQHF. The CDR3 DNA reads TGTGCCACCATAAGGGGACTGGATCAGCCCCAGCATTTT. This chain links TRBV6-6 with TRBJ1-5, with D possibly matching TRBD1 (5 bases). Germline-derived CDR1 and CDR2 are MNHNY and SVGAGI (reference sequence). V dropped 10 bases and J dropped 5 bases, with 15 bases sitting between them. The CDR3 runs to 13 residues.

The chain employs TRBV4-2 and TRBJ2-7; perhaps TRBD2 as D (5 bases). The ends were cut back, 2 bases at V and 2 bases at J, with 10 bases in the middle. The CDR3 consists of 14 residues. The germline V gene encodes CDR1 LGHNA and CDR2 YNFKEQ. The CDR3 region is CASSQPGNAYEQYF. In nucleotides, the CDR3 is TGTGCCAGCAGCCAACCGGGAAACGCCTACGAGCAGTACTTC.

The gene calls are TRBV9 and TRBJ2-3, with a weak D call TRBD2 (6 bases). The CDR3 loop spans 15 amino acids. Trimming removed 3 bases at V and 7 bases at J, with 18 bases between. The V gene's germline CDR1 is SGDLS and CDR2 YYNGEE. In nucleotides, the CDR3 is TGTGCCAGCAGCGAACGGGACGGGAGATACTATACGCAGTATTTT. Translation gives CASSERDGRYYTQYF.